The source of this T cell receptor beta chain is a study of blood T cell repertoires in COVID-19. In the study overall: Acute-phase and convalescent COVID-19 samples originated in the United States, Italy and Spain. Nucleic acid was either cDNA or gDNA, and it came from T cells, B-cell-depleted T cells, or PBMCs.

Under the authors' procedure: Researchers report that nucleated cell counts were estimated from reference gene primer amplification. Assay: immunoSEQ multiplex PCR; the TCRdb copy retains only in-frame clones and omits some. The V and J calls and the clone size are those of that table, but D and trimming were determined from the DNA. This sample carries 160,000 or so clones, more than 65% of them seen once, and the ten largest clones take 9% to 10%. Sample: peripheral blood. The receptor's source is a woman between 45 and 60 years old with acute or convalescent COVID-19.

CDR3 coding DNA: TGTGCCAGCAGCTTAGCCCCAGTCAGATTCGATGAGCAGTTCTTC. It codes for CASSLAPVRFDEQFF. The chain links TRBV7-2 to TRBJ2-1, with D hard to call. The CDR3 has 15 residues. The V gene's germline CDR1 is SGHTA and CDR2 FQGNSA. The V end lost 0 bases, the J end lost 8 bases, and 14 bases lay between the germline ends.